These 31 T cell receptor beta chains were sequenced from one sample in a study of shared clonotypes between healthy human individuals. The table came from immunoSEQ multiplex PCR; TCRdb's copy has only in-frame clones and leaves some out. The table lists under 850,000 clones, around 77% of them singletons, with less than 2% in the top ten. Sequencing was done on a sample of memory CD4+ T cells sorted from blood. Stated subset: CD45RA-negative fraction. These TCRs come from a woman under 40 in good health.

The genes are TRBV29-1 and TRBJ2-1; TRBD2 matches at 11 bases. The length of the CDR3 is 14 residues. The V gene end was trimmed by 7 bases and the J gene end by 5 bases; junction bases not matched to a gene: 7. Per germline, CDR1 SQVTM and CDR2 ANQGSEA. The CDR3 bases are TGCAGCGCTTCCGGGACTAGCGGCCACAATGAGCAGTTCTTC. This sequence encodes CSASGTSGHNEQFF.

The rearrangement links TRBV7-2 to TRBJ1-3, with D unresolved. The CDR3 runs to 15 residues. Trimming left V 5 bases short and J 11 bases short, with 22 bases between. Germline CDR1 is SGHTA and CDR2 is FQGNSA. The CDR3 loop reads CASSTQDSRTGAIYF. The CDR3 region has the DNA TGTGCCAGCAGCACACAAGACTCCCGAACGGGTGCCATATATTTT.

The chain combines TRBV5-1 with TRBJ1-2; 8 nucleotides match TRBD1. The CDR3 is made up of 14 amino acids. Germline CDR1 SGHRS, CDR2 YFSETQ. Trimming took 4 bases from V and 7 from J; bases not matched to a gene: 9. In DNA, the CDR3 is TGCGCCAGCAGCGGAACGACAGGGGCGGTTGGCTACACCTTC. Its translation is CASSGTTGAVGYTF.

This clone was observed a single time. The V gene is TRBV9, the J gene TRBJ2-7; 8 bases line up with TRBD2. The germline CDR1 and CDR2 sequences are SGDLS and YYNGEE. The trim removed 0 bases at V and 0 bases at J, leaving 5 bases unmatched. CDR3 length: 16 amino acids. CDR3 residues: CASSVGPGGISYEQYF. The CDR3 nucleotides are TGTGCCAGCAGCGTAGGTCCGGGAGGGATCTCCTACGAGCAGTACTTC. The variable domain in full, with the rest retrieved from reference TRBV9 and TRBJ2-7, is DSGVTQTPKHLITATGQRVTLRCSPRSGDLSVYWYQQSLDQGLQFLIQYYNGEERAKGNILERFSAQQFPDLHSELNLSSLELGDSALYFCASSVGPGGISYEQYFGPGTRLTVT.

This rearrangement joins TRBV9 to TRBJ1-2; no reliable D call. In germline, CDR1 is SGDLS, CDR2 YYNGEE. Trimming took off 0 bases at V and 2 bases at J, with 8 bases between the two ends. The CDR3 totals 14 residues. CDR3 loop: CASSVGPDNYGYTF. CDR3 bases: TGTGCCAGCAGCGTAGGGCCTGACAACTATGGCTACACCTTC.

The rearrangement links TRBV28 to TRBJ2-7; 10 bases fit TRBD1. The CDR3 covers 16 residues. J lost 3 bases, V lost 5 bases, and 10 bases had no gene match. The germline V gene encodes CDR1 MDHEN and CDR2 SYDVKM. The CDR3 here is CASSPQGQGGYYEQYF. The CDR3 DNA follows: TGTGCCAGCAGTCCTCAAGGACAGGGGGGCTACTACGAGCAGTACTTC.

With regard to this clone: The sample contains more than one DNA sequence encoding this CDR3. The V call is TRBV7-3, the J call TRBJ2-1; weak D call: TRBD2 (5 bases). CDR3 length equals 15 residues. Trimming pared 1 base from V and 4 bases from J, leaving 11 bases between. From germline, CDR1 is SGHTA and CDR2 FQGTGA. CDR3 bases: TGTGCCAGCAGCTTAAGCAGCGGACTTTACAATGAGCAGTTCTTC. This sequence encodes CASSLSSGLYNEQFF.

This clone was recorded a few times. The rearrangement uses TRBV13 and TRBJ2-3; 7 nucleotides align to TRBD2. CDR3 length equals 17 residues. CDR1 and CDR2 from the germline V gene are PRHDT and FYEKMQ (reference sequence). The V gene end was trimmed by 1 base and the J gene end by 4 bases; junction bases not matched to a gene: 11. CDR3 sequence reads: CASSLVGWEGRSDTQYF. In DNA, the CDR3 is TGTGCCAGCAGCTTAGTGGGGTGGGAGGGCCGTTCAGATACGCAGTATTTT.

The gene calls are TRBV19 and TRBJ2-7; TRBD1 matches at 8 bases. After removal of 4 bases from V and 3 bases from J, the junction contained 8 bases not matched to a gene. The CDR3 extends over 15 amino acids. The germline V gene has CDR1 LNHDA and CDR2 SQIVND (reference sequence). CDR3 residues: CASSNQGTGNYEQYF. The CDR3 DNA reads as TGTGCCAGTAGTAACCAGGGGACAGGAAACTACGAGCAGTACTTC. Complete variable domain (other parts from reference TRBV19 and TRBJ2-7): DGGITQSPKYLFRKEGQNVTLSCEQNLNHDAMYWYRQDPGQGLRLIYYSQIVNDFQKGDIAEGYSVSREKKESFPLTVTSAQKNPTAFYLCASSNQGTGNYEQYFGPGTRLTVT.

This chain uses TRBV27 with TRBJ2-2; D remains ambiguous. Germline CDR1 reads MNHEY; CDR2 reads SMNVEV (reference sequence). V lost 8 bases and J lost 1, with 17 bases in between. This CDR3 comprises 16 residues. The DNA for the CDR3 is TGTGCCAGCTCTCCAGGCCCCTCCTGGAACACCGGGGAGCTGTTTTTT. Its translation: CASSPGPSWNTGELFF.

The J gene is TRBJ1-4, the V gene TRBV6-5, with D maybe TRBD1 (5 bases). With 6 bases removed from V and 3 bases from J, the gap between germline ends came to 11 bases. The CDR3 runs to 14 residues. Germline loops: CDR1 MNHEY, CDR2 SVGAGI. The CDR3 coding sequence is TGTGCCAGCAGGGGGCAGGCGGCTAATGAAAAACTGTTTTTT. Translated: CASRGQAANEKLFF.

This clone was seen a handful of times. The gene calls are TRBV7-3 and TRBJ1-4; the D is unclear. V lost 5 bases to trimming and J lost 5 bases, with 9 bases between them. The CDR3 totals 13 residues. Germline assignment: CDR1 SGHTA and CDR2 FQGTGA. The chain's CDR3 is CASSQTENEKLFF. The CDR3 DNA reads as TGTGCCAGCAGCCAAACAGAGAATGAAAAACTGTTTTTT.

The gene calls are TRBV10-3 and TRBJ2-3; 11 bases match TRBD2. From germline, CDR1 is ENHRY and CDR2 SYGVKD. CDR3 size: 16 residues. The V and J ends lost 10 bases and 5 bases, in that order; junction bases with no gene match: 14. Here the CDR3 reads CATSATSGSVGDTQYF. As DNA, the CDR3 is TGTGCCACCTCCGCCACTAGCGGGAGTGTGGGAGATACGCAGTATTTT.

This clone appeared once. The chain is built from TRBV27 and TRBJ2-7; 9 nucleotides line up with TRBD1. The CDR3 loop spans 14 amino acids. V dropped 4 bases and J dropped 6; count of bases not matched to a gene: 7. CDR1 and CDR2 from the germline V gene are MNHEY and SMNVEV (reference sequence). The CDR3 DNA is TGTGCCAGCAGTTCCGGACAGGGGCAAGGCGAGCAGTACTTC. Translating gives CASSSGQGQGEQYF.

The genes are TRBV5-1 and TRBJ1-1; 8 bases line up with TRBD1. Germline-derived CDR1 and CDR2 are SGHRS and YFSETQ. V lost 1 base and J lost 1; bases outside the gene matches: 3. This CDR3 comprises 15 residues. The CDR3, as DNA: TGCGCCAGCAGCTTGCAGGGGGCGGCGAACACTGAAGCTTTCTTT. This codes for CASSLQGAANTEAFF. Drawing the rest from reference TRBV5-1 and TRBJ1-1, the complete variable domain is KAGVTQTPRYLIKTRGQQVTLSCSPISGHRSVSWYQQTPGQGLQFLFEYFSETQRNKGNFPGRFSGRQFSNSRSEMNVSTLELGDSALYLCASSLQGAANTEAFFGQGTRLTVV.

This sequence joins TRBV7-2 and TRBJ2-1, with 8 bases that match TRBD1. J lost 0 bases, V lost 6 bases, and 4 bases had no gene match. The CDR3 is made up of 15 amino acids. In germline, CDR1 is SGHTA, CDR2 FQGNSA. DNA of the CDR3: TGTGCCAGCAGTTCCGGGACAGGCTCCTACAATGAGCAGTTCTTC. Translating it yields CASSSGTGSYNEQFF.

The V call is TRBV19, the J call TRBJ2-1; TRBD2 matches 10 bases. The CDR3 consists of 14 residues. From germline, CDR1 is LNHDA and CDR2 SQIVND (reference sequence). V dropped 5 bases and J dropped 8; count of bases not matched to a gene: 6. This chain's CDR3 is CASSPGTSVDEQFF. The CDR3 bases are TGTGCCAGTAGTCCTGGGACTAGCGTGGATGAGCAGTTCTTC.

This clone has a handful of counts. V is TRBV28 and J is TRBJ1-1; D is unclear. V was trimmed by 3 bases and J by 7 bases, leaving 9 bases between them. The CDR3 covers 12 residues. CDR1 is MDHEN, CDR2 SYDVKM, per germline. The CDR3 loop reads CASSLPEDEAFF. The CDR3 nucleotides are TGTGCCAGCAGTTTGCCGGAAGATGAAGCTTTCTTT.

CDR3 bases: TGTGCCAGCAGAGCTAGCGGGAGAGGGGCGGAGACCCAGTACTTC. Its protein product is CASRASGRGAETQYF. The V gene is TRBV25-1, the J gene TRBJ2-5; TRBD2 matches at 10 bases. Germline CDR1 reads MGHDK; CDR2 reads SYGVNS. The CDR3 has 15 residues. V was pared by 6 bases and J by 5 bases, with 9 bases of the junction left unmatched.

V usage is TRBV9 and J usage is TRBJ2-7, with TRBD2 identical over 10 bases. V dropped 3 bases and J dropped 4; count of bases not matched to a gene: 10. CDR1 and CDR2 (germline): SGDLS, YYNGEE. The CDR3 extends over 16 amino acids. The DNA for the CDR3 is TGTGCCAGCAGCGGGGGACTAGCGCCCTTCCGGTACGAGCAGTACTTC. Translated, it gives CASSGGLAPFRYEQYF.

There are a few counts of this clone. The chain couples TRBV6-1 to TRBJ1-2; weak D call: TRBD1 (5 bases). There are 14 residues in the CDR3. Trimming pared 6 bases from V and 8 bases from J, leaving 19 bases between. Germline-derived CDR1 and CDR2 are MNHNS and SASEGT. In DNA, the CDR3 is TGTGCCAGCAGCCGCACCGACCCCTCAGGGGGCTACACCTTC. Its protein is CASSRTDPSGGYTF.

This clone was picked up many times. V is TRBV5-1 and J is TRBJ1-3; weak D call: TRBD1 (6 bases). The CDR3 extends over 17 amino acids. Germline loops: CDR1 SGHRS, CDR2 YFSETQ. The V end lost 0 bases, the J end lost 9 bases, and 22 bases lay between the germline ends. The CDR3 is CASSLEVAGDIGGTIYF. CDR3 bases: TGCGCCAGCAGCTTGGAGGTGGCGGGGGACATCGGTGGCACCATATATTTT. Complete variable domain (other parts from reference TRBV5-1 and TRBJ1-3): KAGVTQTPRYLIKTRGQQVTLSCSPISGHRSVSWYQQTPGQGLQFLFEYFSETQRNKGNFPGRFSGRQFSNSRSEMNVSTLELGDSALYLCASSLEVAGDIGGTIYFGEGSWLTVV.

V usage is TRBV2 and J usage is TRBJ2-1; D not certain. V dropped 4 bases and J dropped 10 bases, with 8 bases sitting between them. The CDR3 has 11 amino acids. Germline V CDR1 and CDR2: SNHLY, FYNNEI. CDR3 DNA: TGTGCCAGCAGTGTTCTGAACGAGCAGTTCTTC. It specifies CASSVLNEQFF.

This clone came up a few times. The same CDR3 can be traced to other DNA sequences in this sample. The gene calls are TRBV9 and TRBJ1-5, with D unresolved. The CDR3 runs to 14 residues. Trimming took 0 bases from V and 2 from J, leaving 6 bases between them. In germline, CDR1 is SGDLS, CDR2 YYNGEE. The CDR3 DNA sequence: TGTGCCAGCAGCGTAGGCCCAGGCAATCAGCCCCAGCATTTT. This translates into CASSVGPGNQPQHF.

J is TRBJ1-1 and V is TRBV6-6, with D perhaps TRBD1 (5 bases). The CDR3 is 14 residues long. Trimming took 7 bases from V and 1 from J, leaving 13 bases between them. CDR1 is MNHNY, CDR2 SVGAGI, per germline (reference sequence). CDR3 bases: TGTGCCAGCACCCTAGGGGCCGCGAACACTGAAGCTTTCTTT. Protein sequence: CASTLGAANTEAFF.

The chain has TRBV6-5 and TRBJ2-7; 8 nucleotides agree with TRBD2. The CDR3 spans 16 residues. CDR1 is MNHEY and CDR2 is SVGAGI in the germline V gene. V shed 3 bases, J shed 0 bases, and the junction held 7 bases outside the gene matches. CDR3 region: CASSYTSGRPSYEQYF. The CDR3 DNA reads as TGTGCCAGCAGTTATACAAGCGGGAGACCCTCCTACGAGCAGTACTTC.

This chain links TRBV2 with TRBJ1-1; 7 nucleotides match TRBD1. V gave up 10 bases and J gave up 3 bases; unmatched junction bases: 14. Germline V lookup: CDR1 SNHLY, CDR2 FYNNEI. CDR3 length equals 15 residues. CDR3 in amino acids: CANLRQGSMYTEAFF. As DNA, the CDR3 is TGTGCCAACCTACGACAGGGATCGATGTACACTGAAGCTTTCTTT.

The CDR3 nucleotides read TGTGCCAGCAGTCCCCTAGCTAGCGGGGGGAGTTCTAGCACAGATACGCAGTATTTT. Translating gives CASSPLASGGSSSTDTQYF. The chain is built from TRBV28 and TRBJ2-3, with 11 bases aligning to TRBD2. CDR1 and CDR2 from the germline V gene are MDHEN and SYDVKM. Germline trimming cut 5 bases from V and 0 bases from J; bases unmatched to any gene: 13. The CDR3 has 19 residues.

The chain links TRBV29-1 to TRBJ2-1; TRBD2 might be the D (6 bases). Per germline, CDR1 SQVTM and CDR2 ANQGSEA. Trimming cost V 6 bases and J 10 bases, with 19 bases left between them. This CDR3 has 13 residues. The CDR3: CSVTGLTGGEQFF. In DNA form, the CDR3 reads TGCAGCGTCACAGGACTAACTGGGGGGGAGCAGTTCTTC.

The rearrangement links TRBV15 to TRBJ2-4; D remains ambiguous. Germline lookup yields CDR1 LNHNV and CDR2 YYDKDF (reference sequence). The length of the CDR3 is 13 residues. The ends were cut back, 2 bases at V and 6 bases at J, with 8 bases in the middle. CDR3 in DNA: TGTGCCACCAGCAGATCACCCCCAAACATTCAGTACTTC. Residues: CATSRSPPNIQYF.

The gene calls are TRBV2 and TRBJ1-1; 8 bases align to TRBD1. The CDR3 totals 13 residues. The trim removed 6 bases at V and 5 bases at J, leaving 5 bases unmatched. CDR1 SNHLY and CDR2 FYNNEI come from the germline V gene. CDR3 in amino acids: CASRDRAETEAFF. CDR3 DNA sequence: TGTGCCAGCAGGGACAGGGCGGAAACTGAAGCTTTCTTT. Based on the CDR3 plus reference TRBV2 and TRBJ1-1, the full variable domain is EPEVTQTPSHQVTQMGQEVILRCVPISNHLYFYWYRQILGQKVEFLVSFYNNEISEKSEIFDDQFSVERPDGSNFTLKIRSTKLEDSAMYFCASRDRAETEAFFGQGTRLTVV.